This TCR beta chain was recovered during a study of blood T cells in healthy people across ages. Study-wide context: Template switching recovered approximately one barcoded beta molecule for every two T cells. Study findings and constraints: The unknown donor CMV status may have confounded expanded clonotype changes.

This CDR3 is built from 13 residues. The V end was cut by 7 bases, the J end by 1 base, with 11 bases between. The germline V gene encodes CDR1 SGHRS and CDR2 YFSETQ. Points on this clonotype: Antigen specificity is unknown.

Primers used in a second PCR of roughly 6 to 11 cycles were a sample-barcoded 5' primer and a J-beta primer mix. Each cDNA molecule received a tag from a template-switch adaptor that had 12 random nucleotides. TCRdb called the 5' RACE reads again in MiXCR, with one record for every CDR3 protein. In the table there are around 800,000 distinct CDR3 sequences, about 45% of which are singletons. The authors extracted at least 5.5 micrograms of total RNA per sample. J is TRBJ1-1 and V is TRBV5-1; D uncertain. The clonotype was recovered from an elderly man in good health. Material: blood. The CDR3 coding sequence is TGCGCCAGCTTTCCCCTCGGGAACACTGAAGCTTTCTTT. Its protein product is CASFPLGNTEAFF.